A selection of T cell receptor beta chains follows, all from one sample in a study of cytomegalovirus exposure and HLA in healthy donors. Assay: immunoSEQ multiplex PCR; the TCRdb copy retains only in-frame clones and omits some. Found here are 150,000 to 200,000 clones, more than 75% of them singletons; the top ten hold roughly 1.6%. The sequenced sample consisted of PBMCs. The receptors originated from a woman in her forties or fifties in good health and CMV-seronegative. Each CDR3 is given with its conserved first and last residue.

J | V | CDR3
TRBJ1-1 | TRBV5-5 | CASSPQGAEAFF
TRBJ1-1 | TRBV5-4 | CASSLGGVGNTEAFF
TRBJ2-2 | TRBV7-2 | CASSRQGEGELFF
TRBJ1-2 | TRBV10-3 | CAITAGGANYGYTF
TRBJ1-1 | TRBV9 | CASSVVGPGEAFF
TRBJ1-1 | TRBV19 | CASIQGKVEPFF
TRBJ2-1 | TRBV2 | CASSEASGRTNEQFF
TRBJ1-4 | TRBV14 | CASSQDLVGGSEKLFF
TRBJ2-2 | TRBV7-2 | CASHRGSGELFF
TRBJ1-5 | TRBV27 | CASSLDREGNQPQHF
TRBJ1-6 | TRBV28 | CASRRAGTRTTASPLHF
TRBJ2-5 | TRBV30 | CAWSEGRQETQYF
TRBJ2-5 | TRBV6-5 | CASSYGSGVSETQYF
TRBJ2-3 | TRBV7-9 | CASSSEGLAGTSTDTQYF
TRBJ2-7 | TRBV18 | CASSPEGLAGDEQYF
TRBJ1-1 | TRBV2 | CASRAWKGGANTEAFF
TRBJ1-2 | TRBV7-9 | CASSPGQGRNYGYTF
TRBJ1-1 | TRBV4-3 | CASSSKGGSTEAFF